These T cell receptor beta chains were read from a single sample in a study of blood T cells in healthy people across ages. TCRdb re-analysed the 5' RACE reads in MiXCR, keeping a single row per CDR3 protein. Of 1.6 million or so distinct CDR3 sequences listed, about 32% were seen once; the top ten hold around 11%. Specimen: blood. The receptors stem from a woman aged 25 to 45 in good health. Both conserved end residues are part of each CDR3. The D gene is left open where the match is weak. Size is omitted from some rows. Given values are once, few, many or a class for expanded clones.

DNA: TGCGCCAGCAAAAGGACTGCAGGAGACTATGGCTACACCTTC; CDR3: CASKRTAGDYGYTF; size: .; J: TRBJ1-2; D: .; V: TRBV5-1
DNA: TGTGCCAGCAGCTTAGCCGGGCCTAACACAGATACGCAGTATTTT; CDR3: CASSLAGPNTDTQYF; size: .; J: TRBJ2-3; D: .; V: TRBV11-2
DNA: TGCGCCAGCAGCTTGTTGGCCGGCACTGAAGCTTTCTTT; CDR3: CASSLLAGTEAFF; size: many; J: TRBJ1-1; D: .; V: TRBV5-1
DNA: TGTGCCAGCAGTGAATTGTCTAGCGGGAGGGCCGGGCGGTTCTTC; CDR3: CASSELSSGRAGRFF; size: .; J: TRBJ2-1; D: TRBD2; V: TRBV6-1
DNA: TGTGCCAGCAGCCAAGAGGGCAGGGTCTCCGAGCAGTACTTC; CDR3: CASSQEGRVSEQYF; size: few; J: TRBJ2-7; D: .; V: TRBV3-1
DNA: TGCAGTGCTAGAGATGTCCTAGCGGGGGGAGAGACCCAGTACTTC; CDR3: CSARDVLAGGETQYF; size: few; J: TRBJ2-5; D: TRBD2; V: TRBV20-1
DNA: TGTACCAGCAGTCATTTGGGACGGCAGAACACTGAAGCTTTCTTT; CDR3: CTSSHLGRQNTEAFF; size: .; J: TRBJ1-1; D: .; V: TRBV3-1
DNA: TGCAGTGCTACCCTGAGACAGGGCGGAGAGACCCAGTACTTC; CDR3: CSATLRQGGETQYF; size: .; J: TRBJ2-5; D: TRBD1; V: TRBV20-1
DNA: TGTGCCAGCAGCACCCCGGACAGTGCAGCCAACTATGGCTACACCTTC; CDR3: CASSTPDSAANYGYTF; size: .; J: TRBJ1-2; D: .; V: TRBV21-1
DNA: TGTGCCAGCAGTTTATGGGCAGATAGCAATCAGCCCCAGCATTTT; CDR3: CASSLWADSNQPQHF; size: .; J: TRBJ1-5; D: .; V: TRBV28
DNA: TGTGCCAGCAGTTTATTCCAGGGGGCCTACGAGCAGTACTTC; CDR3: CASSLFQGAYEQYF; size: few; J: TRBJ2-7; D: TRBD1; V: TRBV27
DNA: TGCAGCGTTCTGGGCAGGGTCCCTGAAGCTTTCTTT; CDR3: CSVLGRVPEAFF; size: .; J: TRBJ1-1; D: .; V: TRBV29-1
DNA: TGTGCCAGCAGTGCTCCACTACAGGGAATGAACACTGAAGCTTTCTTT; CDR3: CASSAPLQGMNTEAFF; size: .; J: TRBJ1-1; D: .; V: TRBV28
DNA: TGTGCCAGCAGTTGGAACGAAGCGGGAAACAATGAGCAGTTCTTC; CDR3: CASSWNEAGNNEQFF; size: .; J: TRBJ2-1; D: TRBD2; V: TRBV11-1
DNA: TGTGCCTGGAGTCGCTTAGGACAGGGGTACTATGGCTACACCTTC; CDR3: CAWSRLGQGYYGYTF; size: .; J: TRBJ1-2; D: TRBD1; V: TRBV30
DNA: TGCGCCAGCAGCCAAGGGGAACATATAGCGGGAAGCGGCAATGAGCAGTTCTTC; CDR3: CASSQGEHIAGSGNEQFF; size: few; J: TRBJ2-1; D: TRBD2; V: TRBV4-1
DNA: TGTGCCAGCGGTCAGGGTAGCGGGGGCATTGAGCAGTTCTTC; CDR3: CASGQGSGGIEQFF; size: few; J: TRBJ2-1; D: TRBD2; V: TRBV2
DNA: TGCAGTGCTAGAGAAACTAGCGGGGGCTCCACCGGGGAGCGGTTTTTT; CDR3: CSARETSGGSTGERFF; size: .; J: TRBJ2-2; D: TRBD2; V: TRBV20-1
DNA: TGTGCCAGCAGTTACAAGGACAGGGCCGTAGAGACCCAGTACTTC; CDR3: CASSYKDRAVETQYF; size: many; J: TRBJ2-5; D: TRBD1; V: TRBV6-5
DNA: TGCAGTGTCCAGACTAGCTCCTACGAGCAGTACTTC; CDR3: CSVQTSSYEQYF; size: .; J: TRBJ2-7; D: .; V: TRBV20-1
DNA: TGCGCCAGCAGCCAGTCACAGGGGTCAGAGACCCAGTACTTC; CDR3: CASSQSQGSETQYF; size: many; J: TRBJ2-5; D: TRBD1; V: TRBV4-1
DNA: TGCAGTGCTAGGGGGACTAGCGGGAGAGGGGAAGATACGCAGTATTTT; CDR3: CSARGTSGRGEDTQYF; size: few; J: TRBJ2-3; D: TRBD2; V: TRBV20-1